Given below is one T cell receptor (beta chain) in context. Its target is unknown. These data come from a study of Ad26.COV2.S vaccination and SARS-CoV-2 variants. Overall study findings and caveats: Vaccinated individuals (as opposed to placebo recipients) had higher spike-specific TCR breadth.

Noted treatment: 15 to 20 received Ad26.COV2.S at low or high dose, single or two shots; five or six received placebo; per-sample allocation not given. At day 63 after the first vaccine or placebo injection, samples were drawn. An adult aged 18-55 years in Boston served as the donor. CDR1 and CDR2 (germline): LGHDT, YNNKEL (reference sequence). CDR3 length equals 16 residues. V dropped 3 bases and J dropped 0 bases, with 13 bases sitting between them. The table came from immunoSEQ multiplex PCR; TCRdb's copy has only in-frame clones and leaves some out. The profile covers about 410,000 clones, with 70% to 90% appearing a single time and more than 3% taken by the ten largest.

This sequence originates from a person aged 18-65 years who received the Ad26.COV2.S COVID-19 vaccine or a placebo. The chain uses TRBV3-1 (or the pseudogene TRBV3-2) and TRBJ2-3; D perhaps matches TRBD2 (6 bases). The source was peripheral blood, collected in a trial of Ad26.COV2.S vaccine versus placebo. The CDR3 loop reads CASSQGVAASTDTQYF. The CDR3 DNA follows: TGTGCCAGCAGCCAGGGGGTAGCGGCTAGCACAGATACGCAGTATTTT.